What follows is one T cell receptor beta chain and its context. The CDR3 runs to 17 residues. Germline V lookup: CDR1 LNHDA, CDR2 SQIVND (reference sequence). The germline V and J ends were trimmed by 5 bases and 4 bases, with 18 bases remaining between them. This sample was taken from a study of T cell changes during pregnancy in multiple sclerosis. The repertoire was sequenced with immunoSEQ multiplex PCR; TCRdb's copy has only in-frame clones and lacks some. The profile shows roughly 70,000 clones, more than 85% of them singletons. The chain is built from TRBV19 and TRBJ2-6, with D hard to call. The receptor comes from a female donor with multiple sclerosis, enrolled in a pregnancy study. Sequenced material: peripheral blood, taken in the first trimester of pregnancy. The CDR3 nucleotides are TGTGCCAGTAGTGCGGCACCCATGCGGTTAGGGGCCAACGTCCTGACTTTC. Its protein product is CASSAAPMRLGANVLTF.